This T cell receptor (beta chain) was captured in a study of blood T cell repertoires in COVID-19. Study-level background: COVID-19 samples from acute and convalescent phases originated in the United States, Italy and Spain. In each case, the material was cDNA or gDNA derived from T cells, B-cell-depleted T cells, or PBMCs.

This clone was recorded once. The same CDR3 can be traced to other DNA sequences in this sample. The repertoire was sequenced with immunoSEQ multiplex PCR; TCRdb's copy has only in-frame clones and lacks some. The repertoire consists of some 200,000 clones, with approximately 89% occurring once and the leading ten covering roughly 5%. J gave up 1 base and V 4 bases, and 3 bases lay outside the gene matches. Germline-derived CDR1 and CDR2 are LNHDA and SQIVND (reference sequence). The CDR3 consists of 14 residues. The chain carries TRBV19 and TRBJ1-1; TRBD1 agrees at 7 bases. The specimen was peripheral blood. The TCR sequence derives from a woman aged 40 to 49 with acute or convalescent COVID-19. CDR3: CASSTGDRNTEAFF. The CDR3 bases are TGTGCCAGTAGTACCGGGGACAGGAACACTGAAGCTTTCTTT.